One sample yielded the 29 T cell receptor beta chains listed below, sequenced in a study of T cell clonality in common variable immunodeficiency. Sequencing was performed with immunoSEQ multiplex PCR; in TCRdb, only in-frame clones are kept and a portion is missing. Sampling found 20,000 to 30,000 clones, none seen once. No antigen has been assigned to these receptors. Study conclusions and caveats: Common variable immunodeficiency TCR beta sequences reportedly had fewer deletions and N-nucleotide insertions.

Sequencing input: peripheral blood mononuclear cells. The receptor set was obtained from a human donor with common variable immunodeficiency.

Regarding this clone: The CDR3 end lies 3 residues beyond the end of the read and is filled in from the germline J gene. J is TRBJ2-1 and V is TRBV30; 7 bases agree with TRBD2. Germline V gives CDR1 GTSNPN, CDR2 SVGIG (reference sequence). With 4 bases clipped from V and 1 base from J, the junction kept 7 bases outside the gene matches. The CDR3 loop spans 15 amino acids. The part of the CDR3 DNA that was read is TGTGCCTGGATCGTGCGGGGGAAATCCTACAATGAG. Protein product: CAWIVRGKSYNE. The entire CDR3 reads CAWIVRGKSYNEQFF.

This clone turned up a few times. CDR3 protein: CASSFDRGLYEQYF. CDR3 bases read: TGTGCCAGCAGCTTCGACAGGGGGCTCTACGAG. The chain is built from TRBV7-2 and TRBJ2-7, with 10 positions matching TRBD1. The observed sequence ends 3 residues before the CDR3 terminus, with the missing tail filled in from the germline J gene. The germline gives CDR1 SGHTA, CDR2 FQGNSA. The CDR3 is 14 residues long. V was clipped by 3 bases and J by 3 bases; unmatched bases: 2. Variable domain in full (rest from reference TRBV7-2 and TRBJ2-7): GAGVSQSPSNKVTEKGKDVELRCDPISGHTALYWYRQSLGQGLEFLIYFQGNSAPDKSGLPSDRFSAERTGGSVSTLTIQRTQQEDSAVYLCASSFDRGLYEQYFGPGTRLTVT.

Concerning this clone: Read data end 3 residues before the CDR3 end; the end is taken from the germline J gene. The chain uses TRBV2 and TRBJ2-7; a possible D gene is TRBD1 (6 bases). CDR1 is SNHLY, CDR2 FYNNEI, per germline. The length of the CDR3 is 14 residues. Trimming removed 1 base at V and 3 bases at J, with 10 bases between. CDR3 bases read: TGTGCCAGCAGTGAAGGGGCCAGGGGCTACGAG. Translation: CASSEGARGYE. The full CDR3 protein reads CASSEGARGYEQYF.

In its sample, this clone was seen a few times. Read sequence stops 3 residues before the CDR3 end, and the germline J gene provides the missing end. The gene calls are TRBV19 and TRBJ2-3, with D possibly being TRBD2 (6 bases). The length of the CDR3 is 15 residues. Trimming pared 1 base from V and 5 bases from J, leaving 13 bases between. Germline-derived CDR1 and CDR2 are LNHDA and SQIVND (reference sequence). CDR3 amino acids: CASSIGRRAGDTQYF. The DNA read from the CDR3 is TGTGCCAGTAGTATAGGGCGGCGAGCGGGAGATACG.

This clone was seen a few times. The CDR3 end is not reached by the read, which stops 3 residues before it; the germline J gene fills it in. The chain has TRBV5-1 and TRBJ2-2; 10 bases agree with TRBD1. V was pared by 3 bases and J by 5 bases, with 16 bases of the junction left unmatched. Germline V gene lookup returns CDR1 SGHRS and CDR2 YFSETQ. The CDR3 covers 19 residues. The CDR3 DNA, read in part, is TGCGCCAGCAGCTACTTTTTTGGGACAGGGGCCTCGAGGACCGGGGAG. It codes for CASSYFFGTGASRTGE. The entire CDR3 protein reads CASSYFFGTGASRTGELFF. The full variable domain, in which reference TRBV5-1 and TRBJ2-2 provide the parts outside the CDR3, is KAGVTQTPRYLIKTRGQQVTLSCSPISGHRSVSWYQQTPGQGLQFLFEYFSETQRNKGNFPGRFSGRQFSNSRSEMNVSTLELGDSALYLCASSYFFGTGASRTGELFFGEGSRLTVL.

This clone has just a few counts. The chain's CDR3 is CASSSTSGGANEQFF. The CDR3 bases that were read are TGTGCCAGCAGCTCGACTAGCGGGGGGGCAAATGAG. The rearrangement joins TRBV7-2 to TRBJ2-1, with TRBD2 identical over 14 bases. Sequencing ends 3 residues short of the CDR3 end; the germline J gene provides the rest. The trim removed 4 bases at V and 7 bases at J, leaving 3 bases unmatched. Germline loops: CDR1 SGHTA, CDR2 FQGNSA. CDR3 size: 15 residues.

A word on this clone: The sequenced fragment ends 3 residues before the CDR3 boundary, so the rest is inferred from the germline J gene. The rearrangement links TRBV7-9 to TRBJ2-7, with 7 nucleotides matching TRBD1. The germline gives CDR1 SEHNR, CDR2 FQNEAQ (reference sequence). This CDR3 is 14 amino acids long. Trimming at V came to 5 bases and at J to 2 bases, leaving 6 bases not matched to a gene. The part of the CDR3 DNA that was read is TGTGCCAGCAGCAAAACAGGGGCCCCCTACGAG. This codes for CASSKTGAPYE. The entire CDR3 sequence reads CASSKTGAPYEQYF.

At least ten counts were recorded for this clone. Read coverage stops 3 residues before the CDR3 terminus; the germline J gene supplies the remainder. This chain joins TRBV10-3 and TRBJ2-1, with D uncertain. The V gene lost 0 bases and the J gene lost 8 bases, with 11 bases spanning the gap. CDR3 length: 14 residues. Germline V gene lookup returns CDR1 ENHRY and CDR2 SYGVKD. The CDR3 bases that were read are TGTGCCATCAGTGAGTCGACTCAGTCCGATGAG. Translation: CAISESTQSDE. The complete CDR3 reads CAISESTQSDEQFF.

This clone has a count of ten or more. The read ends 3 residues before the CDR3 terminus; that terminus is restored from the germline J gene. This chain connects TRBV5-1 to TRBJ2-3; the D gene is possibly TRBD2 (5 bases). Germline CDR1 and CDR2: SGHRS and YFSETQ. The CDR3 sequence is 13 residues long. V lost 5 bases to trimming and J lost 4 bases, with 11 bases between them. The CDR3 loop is CASSSLASDTQYF. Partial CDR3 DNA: TGCGCCAGCAGTTCGCTAGCCTCAGATACG.

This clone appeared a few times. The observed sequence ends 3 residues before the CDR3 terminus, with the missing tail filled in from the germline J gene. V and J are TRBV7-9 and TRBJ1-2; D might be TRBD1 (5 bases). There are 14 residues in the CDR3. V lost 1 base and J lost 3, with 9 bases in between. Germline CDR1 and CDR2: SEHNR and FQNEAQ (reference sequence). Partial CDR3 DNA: TGTGCCAGCAGCTTAGAGGGGCGGCACTATGGC. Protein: CASSLEGRHYG. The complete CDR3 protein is CASSLEGRHYGYTF. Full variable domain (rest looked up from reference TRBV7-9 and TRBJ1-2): DTGVSQNPRHKITKRGQNVTFRCDPISEHNRLYWYRQTLGQGPEFLTYFQNEAQLEKSRLLSDRFSAERPKGSFSTLEIQRTEQGDSAMYLCASSLEGRHYGYTFGSGTRLTVV.

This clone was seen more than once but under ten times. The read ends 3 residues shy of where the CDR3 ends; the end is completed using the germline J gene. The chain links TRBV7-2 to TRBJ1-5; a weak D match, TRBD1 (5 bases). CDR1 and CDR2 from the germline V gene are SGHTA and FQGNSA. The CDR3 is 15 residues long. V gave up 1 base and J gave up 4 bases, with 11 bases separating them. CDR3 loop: CASSLGRGRNQPQHF. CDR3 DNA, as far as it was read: TGTGCCAGCAGCTTAGGAAGGGGTCGGAATCAGCCC.

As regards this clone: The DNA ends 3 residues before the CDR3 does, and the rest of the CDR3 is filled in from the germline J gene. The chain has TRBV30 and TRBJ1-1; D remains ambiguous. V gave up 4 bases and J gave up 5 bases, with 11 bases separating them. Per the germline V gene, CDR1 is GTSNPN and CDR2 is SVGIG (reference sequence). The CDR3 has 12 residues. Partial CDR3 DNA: TGTGCCTGGAATCCCGGCAGGACTGAA. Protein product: CAWNPGRTE. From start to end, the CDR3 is CAWNPGRTEAFF.

Incomplete CDR3 DNA: TGTGCCAGCAGTAGGAGCGGGGAGTTTGCTGAG. Translating gives CASSRSGEFAE. The full CDR3 protein reads CASSRSGEFAEQFF. V gene TRBV6-4 combines with J gene TRBJ2-1; 7 positions match TRBD2. Read coverage stops 3 residues before the CDR3 terminus; the germline J gene supplies the remainder. The V and J ends lost 5 bases and 9 bases, in that order; junction bases with no gene match: 10. Germline assignment: CDR1 MRHNA and CDR2 SNTAGT. CDR3 length: 14 amino acids.

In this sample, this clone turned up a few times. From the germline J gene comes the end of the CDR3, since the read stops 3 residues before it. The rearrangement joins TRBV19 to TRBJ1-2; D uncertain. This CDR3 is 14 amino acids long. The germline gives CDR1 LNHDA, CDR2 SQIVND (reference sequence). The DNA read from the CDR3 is TGTGCCAGTAGTCCCCAAGCAACTGCCAAAGGC. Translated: CASSPQATAKG. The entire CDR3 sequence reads CASSPQATAKGYTF.

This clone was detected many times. The CDR3 sequence: CASSPGLAGEPGKNIQYF. CDR3 bases read: TGCGCCAGCAGCCCCGGACTAGCGGGGGAGCCGGGCAAAAACATT. The chain carries TRBV4-1 and TRBJ2-4, with 13 bases matching TRBD2. Read sequence stops 3 residues before the CDR3 end, and the germline J gene provides the missing end. This CDR3 has 18 residues. V lost 4 bases, J lost 3 bases, and 9 bases stayed unmatched. Germline V CDR1 and CDR2: MGHRA, YSYEKL.

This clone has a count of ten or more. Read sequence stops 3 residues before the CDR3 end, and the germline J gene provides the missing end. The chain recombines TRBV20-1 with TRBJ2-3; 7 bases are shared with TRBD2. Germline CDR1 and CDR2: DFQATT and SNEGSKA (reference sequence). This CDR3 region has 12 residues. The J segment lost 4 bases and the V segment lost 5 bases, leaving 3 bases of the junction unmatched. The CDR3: CSAATSADTQYF. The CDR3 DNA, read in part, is TGCAGTGCTGCAACTAGCGCAGATACG.

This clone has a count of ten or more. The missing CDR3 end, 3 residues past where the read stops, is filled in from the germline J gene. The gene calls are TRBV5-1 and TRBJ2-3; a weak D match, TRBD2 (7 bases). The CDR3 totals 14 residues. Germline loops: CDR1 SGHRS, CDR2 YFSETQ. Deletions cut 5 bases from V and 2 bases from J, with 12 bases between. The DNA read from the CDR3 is TGCGCCAGCAGTTACGCGGGGGCCACAGATACG. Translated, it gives CASSYAGATDT. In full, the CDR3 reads CASSYAGATDTQYF. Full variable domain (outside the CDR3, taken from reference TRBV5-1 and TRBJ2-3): KAGVTQTPRYLIKTRGQQVTLSCSPISGHRSVSWYQQTPGQGLQFLFEYFSETQRNKGNFPGRFSGRQFSNSRSEMNVSTLELGDSALYLCASSYAGATDTQYFGPGTRLTVL.

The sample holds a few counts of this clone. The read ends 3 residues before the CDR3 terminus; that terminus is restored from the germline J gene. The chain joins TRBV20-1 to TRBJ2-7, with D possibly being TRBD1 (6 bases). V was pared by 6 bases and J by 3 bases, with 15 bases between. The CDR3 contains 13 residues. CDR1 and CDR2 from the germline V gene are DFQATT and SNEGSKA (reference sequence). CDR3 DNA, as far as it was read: TGCAGTGCCCACCCGGGACACGACTACGAG. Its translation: CSAHPGHDYE. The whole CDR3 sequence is CSAHPGHDYEQYF.

This CDR3 reads CASSLDRETQYF. The CDR3 bases that were read are TGTGCCAGCAGCTTAGATCGGGAGACC. V and J are TRBV11-2 and TRBJ2-5; D remains unclear. The CDR3 extends 3 residues past the end of the read, so its final part is completed from the germline J gene. Looked up from germline, CDR1 is SGHAT and CDR2 is FQNNGV. Trimming took 0 bases from V and 5 from J, leaving 4 bases between them. The CDR3 spans 12 residues.

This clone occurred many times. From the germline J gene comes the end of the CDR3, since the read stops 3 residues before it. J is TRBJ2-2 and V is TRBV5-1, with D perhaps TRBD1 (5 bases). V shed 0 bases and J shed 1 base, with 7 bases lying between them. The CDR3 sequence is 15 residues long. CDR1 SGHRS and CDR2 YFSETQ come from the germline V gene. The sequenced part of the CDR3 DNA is TGCGCCAGCAGCTTGGCCGGACAGAACACCGGGGAG. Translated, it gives CASSLAGQNTGE. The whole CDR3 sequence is CASSLAGQNTGELFF.

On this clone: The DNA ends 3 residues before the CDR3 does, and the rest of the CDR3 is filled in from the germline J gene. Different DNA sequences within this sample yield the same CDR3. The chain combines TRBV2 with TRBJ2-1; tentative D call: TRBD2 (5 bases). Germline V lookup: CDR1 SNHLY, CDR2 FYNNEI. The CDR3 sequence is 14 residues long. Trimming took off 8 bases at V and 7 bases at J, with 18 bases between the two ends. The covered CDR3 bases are TGTGCCAGCTTGGCCTCAGCGGTTTCAAATGAG. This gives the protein CASLASAVSNE. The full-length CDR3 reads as CASLASAVSNEQFF.

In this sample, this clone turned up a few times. The CDR3 sequence: CASSGGDRLDGNTIYF. The CDR3 DNA, read in part, is TGCGCCAGCAGCGGGGGGGACAGGCTGGATGGAAACACC. The chain couples TRBV5-1 to TRBJ1-3; 8 positions match TRBD1. Sequencing ends 3 residues short of the CDR3 end; the germline J gene provides the rest. The junction had 9 bases not matched to a gene; V was cut back by 4 bases and J by 3 bases. The CDR3 contains 16 residues. Per the germline V gene, CDR1 is SGHRS and CDR2 is YFSETQ.

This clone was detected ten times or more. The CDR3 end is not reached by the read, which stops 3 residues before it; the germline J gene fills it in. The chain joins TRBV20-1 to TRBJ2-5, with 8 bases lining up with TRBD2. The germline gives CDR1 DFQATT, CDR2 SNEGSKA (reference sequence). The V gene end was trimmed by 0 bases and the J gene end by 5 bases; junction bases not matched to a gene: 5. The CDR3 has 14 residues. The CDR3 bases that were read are TGCAGTGCTAGAGATCACGGGAGGGGGGAGACC. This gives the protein CSARDHGRGET. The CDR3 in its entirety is CSARDHGRGETQYF.

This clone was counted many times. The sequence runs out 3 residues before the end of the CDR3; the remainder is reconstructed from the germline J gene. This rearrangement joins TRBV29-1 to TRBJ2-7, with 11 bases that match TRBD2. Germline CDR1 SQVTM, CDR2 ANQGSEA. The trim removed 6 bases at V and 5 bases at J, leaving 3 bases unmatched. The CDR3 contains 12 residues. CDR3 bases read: TGCAGCGTCTCACTAGCGGGAGACGAG. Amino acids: CSVSLAGDE. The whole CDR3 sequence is CSVSLAGDEQYF.

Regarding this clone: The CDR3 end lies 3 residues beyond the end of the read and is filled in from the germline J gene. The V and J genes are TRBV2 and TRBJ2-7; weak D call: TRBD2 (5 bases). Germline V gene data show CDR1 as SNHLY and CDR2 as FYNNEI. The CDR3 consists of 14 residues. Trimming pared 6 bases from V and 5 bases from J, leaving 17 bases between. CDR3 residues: CASRRDLQRNEQYF. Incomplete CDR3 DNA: TGTGCCAGCAGACGGGATTTACAGCGGAACGAG. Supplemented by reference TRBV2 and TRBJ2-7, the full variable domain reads EPEVTQTPSHQVTQMGQEVILRCVPISNHLYFYWYRQILGQKVEFLVSFYNNEISEKSEIFDDQFSVERPDGSNFTLKIRSTKLEDSAMYFCASRRDLQRNEQYFGPGTRLTVT.

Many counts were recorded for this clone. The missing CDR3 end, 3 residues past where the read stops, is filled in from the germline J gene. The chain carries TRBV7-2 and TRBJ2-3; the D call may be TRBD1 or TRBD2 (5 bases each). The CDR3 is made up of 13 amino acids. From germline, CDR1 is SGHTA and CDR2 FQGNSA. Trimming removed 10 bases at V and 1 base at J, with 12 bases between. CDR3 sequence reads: CATRGAGTDTQYF. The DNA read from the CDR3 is TGTGCCACCAGAGGGGCGGGCACAGATACG.

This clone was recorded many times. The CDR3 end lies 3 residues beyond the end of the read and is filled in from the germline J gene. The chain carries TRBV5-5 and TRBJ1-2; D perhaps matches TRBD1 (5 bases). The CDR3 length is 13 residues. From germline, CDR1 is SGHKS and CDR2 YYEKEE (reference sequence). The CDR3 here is CASSLNVQEGYTF. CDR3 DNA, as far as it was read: TGTGCCAGCAGCTTGAACGTACAGGAGGGC.

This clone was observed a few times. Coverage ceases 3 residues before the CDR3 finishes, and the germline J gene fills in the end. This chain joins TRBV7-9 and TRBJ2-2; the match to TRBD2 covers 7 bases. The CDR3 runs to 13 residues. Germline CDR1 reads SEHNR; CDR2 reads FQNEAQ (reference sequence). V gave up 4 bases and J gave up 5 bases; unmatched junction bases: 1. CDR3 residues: CASSWGLTGELFF. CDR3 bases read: TGTGCCAGCAGCTGGGGACTAACCGGGGAG.

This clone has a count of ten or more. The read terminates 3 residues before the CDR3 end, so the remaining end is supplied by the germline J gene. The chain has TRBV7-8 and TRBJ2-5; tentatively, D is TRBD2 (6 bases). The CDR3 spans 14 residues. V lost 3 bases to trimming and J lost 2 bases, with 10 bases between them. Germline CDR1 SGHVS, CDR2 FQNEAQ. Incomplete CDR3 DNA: TGTGCCAGCAGCTTGGGACTGGGACAAGAGACC. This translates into CASSLGLGQET. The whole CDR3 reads CASSLGLGQETQYF. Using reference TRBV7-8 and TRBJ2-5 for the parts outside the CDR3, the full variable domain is GAGVSQSPRYKVAKRGQDVALRCDPISGHVSLFWYQQALGQGPEFLTYFQNEAQLDKSGLPSDRFFAERPEGSVSTLKIQRTQQEDSAVYLCASSLGLGQETQYFGPGTRLLVL.